This T cell receptor (beta chain) is from a study of OX40 agonist ivuxolimab in advanced cancers. The V gene's germline CDR1 is MNHEY and CDR2 SVGAGI. V dropped 0 bases and J dropped 3 bases, with 9 bases sitting between them. The CDR3 contains 15 residues. This clone was observed a single time. The method was immunoSEQ multiplex PCR; TCRdb's version includes in-frame clones alone and lacks a portion of them. The sample consists of 70,000 to 100,000 clones, 80% to 90% of them appearing once. This sequence was found in an adult with an advanced solid tumor such as melanoma, head and neck, liver or kidney cancer. The sample here was CD4+ or CD8+ T cells sorted from blood, taken in a trial of the OX40 agonist ivuxolimab. The V call is TRBV6-5, the J call TRBJ1-5; perhaps TRBD1 as D (5 bases). CDR3: CASSYSAGPNQPQHF. CDR3 sequence (DNA): TGTGCCAGCAGTTACTCAGCGGGGCCCAATCAGCCCCAGCATTTT.